Given below is one T cell receptor (beta chain) in context. Its antigen is unknown. Every isolated RNA sample was fully reverse transcribed, so sequencing captured expressed TCRB transcripts. Some 3.3 million reads was the average for naive, central memory and regulatory T cell samples. Clones were read by immunoSEQ multiplex PCR, and TCRdb kept only the in-frame ones, dropping some. The repertoire consists of over 200,000 clones, with 11% occurring once and the leading ten covering around 0.018%. Looked up from germline, CDR1 is KGHSH and CDR2 is LQKENI. This CDR3 has 16 amino acids. V shed 6 bases and J 6 bases; nucleotides not matched to a gene: 11. The sample is drawn from a study of beta chain features in type 1 diabetes. Every participating donor gave one draw, a heparinised blood sample averaging roughly 100 mL. Study outcomes and limitations: TCRB CDR3 length was moderately but significantly reduced in all four CD4+ subsets of Type 1 diabetes patients. Whether TCRB rearrangement is influenced by HLA type was left unresolved in this analysis.

The clonotype originates from a man younger than 40 with type 1 diabetes. Input material: naive CD4+ T cells from blood. The J gene is TRBJ1-6, the V gene TRBV18; the match to TRBD1 covers 7 bases. CDR3 nucleotide sequence: TGTGCCAGCTCGGAGACAGGGAGCGGTCTTAATTCACCCCTCCACTTT. It is translated as CASSETGSGLNSPLHF.